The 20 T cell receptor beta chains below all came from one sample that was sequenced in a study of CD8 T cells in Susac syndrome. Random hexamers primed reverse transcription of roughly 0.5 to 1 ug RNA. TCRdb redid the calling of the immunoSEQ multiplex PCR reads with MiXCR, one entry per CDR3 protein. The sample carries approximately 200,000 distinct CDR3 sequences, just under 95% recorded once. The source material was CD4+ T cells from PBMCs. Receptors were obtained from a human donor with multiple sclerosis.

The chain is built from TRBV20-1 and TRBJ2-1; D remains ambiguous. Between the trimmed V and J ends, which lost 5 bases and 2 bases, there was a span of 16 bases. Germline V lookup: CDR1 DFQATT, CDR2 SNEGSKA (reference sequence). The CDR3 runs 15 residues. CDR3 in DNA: TGCAGTGCTCCCACCGGGTGGCCGACCTACAATGAGCAGTTCTTC. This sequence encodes CSAPTGWPTYNEQFF.

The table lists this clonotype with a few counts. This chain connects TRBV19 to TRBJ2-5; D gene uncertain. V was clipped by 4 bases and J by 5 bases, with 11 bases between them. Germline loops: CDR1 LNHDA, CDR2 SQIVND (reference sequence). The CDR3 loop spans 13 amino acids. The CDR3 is CASSTGSQETQYF. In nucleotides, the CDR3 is TGTGCCAGTAGTACGGGCAGTCAGGAGACCCAGTACTTC.

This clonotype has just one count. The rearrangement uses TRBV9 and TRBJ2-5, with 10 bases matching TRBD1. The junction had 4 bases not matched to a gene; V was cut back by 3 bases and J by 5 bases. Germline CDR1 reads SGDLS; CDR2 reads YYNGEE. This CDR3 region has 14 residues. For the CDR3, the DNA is TGTGCCAGCAGCGCGGGACAGGGGTTGGAGACCCAGTACTTC. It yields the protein CASSAGQGLETQYF.

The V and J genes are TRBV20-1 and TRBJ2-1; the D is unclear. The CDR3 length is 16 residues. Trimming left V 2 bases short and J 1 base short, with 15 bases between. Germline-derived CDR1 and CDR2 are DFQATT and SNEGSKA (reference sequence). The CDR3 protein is CSARPPTRPSYNEQFF. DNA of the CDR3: TGCAGTGCTAGACCTCCGACTCGGCCTTCCTACAATGAGCAGTTCTTC.

Here the CDR3 reads CASSLVRDRTDTQYF. DNA for the CDR3: TGCGCCAGCAGCTTGGTGCGAGACCGCACAGATACGCAGTATTTT. The V call is TRBV5-1, the J call TRBJ2-3; D gene uncertain. In germline, CDR1 is SGHRS, CDR2 YFSETQ. V lost 0 bases and J 1 base, leaving 9 bases between the germline ends. CDR3 length: 15 amino acids.

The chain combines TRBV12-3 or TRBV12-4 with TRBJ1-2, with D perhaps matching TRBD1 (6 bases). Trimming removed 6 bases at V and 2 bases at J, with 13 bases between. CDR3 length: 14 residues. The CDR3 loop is CASSGGNANYGYTF. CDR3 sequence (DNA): TGTGCCAGCAGCGGGGGCAACGCAAACTATGGCTACACCTTC.

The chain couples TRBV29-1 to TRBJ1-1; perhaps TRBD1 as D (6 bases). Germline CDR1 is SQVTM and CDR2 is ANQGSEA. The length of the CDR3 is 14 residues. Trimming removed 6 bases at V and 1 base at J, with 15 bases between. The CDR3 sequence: CSVISRTENTEAFF. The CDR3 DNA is TGCAGCGTAATTTCCCGGACAGAGAACACTGAAGCTTTCTTT.

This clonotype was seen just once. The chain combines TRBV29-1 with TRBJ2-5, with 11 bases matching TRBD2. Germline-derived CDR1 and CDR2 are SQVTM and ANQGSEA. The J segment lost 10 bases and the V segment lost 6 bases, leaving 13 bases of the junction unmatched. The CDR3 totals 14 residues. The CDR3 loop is CSVPISGGAVGQYF. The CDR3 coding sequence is TGCAGCGTACCCATTAGCGGGGGGGCCGTTGGCCAGTACTTC.

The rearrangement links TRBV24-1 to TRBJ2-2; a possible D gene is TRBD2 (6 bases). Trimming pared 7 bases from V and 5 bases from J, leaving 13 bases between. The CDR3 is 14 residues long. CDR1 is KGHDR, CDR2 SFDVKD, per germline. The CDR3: CATSGTGKTGELFF. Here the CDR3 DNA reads TGTGCCACCAGCGGGACTGGCAAGACCGGGGAGCTGTTTTTT.

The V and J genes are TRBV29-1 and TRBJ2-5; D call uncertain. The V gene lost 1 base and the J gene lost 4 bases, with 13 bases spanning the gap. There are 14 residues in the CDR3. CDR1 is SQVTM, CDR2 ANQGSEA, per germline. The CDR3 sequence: CSVEVPLRGETQYF. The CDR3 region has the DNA TGCAGCGTTGAAGTGCCGTTAAGAGGAGAGACCCAGTACTTC.

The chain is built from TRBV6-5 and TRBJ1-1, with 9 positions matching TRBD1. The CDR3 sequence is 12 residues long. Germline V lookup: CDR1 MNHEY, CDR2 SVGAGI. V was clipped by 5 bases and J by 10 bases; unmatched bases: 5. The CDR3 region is CASSPRTGVAFF. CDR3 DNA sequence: TGTGCCAGCAGTCCAAGGACAGGGGTAGCTTTCTTT.

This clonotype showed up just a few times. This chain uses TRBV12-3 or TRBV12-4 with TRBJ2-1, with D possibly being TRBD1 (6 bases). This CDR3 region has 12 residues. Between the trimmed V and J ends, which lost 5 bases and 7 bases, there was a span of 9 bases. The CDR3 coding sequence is TGTGCCAGCAGTCCTGGACAGAATGAGCAGTTCTTC. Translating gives CASSPGQNEQFF.

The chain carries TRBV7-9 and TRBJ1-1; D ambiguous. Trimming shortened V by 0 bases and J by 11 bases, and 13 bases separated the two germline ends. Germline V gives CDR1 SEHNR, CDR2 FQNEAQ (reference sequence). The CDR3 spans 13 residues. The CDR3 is CASSLAGQPGAFF. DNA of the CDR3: TGTGCCAGCAGCTTAGCTGGGCAGCCTGGGGCTTTCTTT.

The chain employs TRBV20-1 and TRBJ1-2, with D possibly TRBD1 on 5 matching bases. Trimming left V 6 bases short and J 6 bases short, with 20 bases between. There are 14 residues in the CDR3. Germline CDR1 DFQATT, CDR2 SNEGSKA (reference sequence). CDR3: CSATPSLGVHGYTF. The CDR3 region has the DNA TGCAGTGCCACTCCCTCGCTGGGGGTCCATGGCTACACCTTC.

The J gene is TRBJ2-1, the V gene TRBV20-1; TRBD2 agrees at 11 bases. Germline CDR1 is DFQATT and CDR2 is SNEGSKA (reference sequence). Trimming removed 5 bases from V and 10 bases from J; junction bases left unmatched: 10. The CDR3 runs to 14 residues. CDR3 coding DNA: TGCAGTGCTCTAGGACTAGCGGGCTCAATGGAGCAGTTCTTC. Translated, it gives CSALGLAGSMEQFF.

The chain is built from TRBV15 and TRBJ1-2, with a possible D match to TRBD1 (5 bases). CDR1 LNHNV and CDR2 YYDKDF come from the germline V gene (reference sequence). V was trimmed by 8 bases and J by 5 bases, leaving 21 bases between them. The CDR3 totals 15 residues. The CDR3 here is CATRPGTAELYGYTF. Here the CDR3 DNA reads TGTGCCACCCGCCCCGGGACGGCAGAACTATATGGCTACACCTTC.

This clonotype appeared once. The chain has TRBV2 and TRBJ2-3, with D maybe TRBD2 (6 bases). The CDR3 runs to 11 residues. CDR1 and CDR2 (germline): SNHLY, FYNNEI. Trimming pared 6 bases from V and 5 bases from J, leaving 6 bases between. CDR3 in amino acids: CASREGDTQYF. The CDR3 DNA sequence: TGTGCCAGCAGGGAGGGAGATACGCAGTATTTT.

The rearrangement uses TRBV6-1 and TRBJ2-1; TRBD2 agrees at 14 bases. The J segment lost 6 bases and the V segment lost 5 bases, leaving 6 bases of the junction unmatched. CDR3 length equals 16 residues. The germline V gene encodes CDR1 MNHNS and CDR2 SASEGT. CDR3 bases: TGTGCCAGCAGTCCCCGGGGACTAGCGGGGGTCAATGAGCAGTTCTTC. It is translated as CASSPRGLAGVNEQFF.

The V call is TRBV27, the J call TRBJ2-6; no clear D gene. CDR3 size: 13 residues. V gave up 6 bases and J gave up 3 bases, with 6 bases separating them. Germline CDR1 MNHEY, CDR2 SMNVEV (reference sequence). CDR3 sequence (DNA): TGTGCCAGCAGAAGAATTGGGGCCAACGTCCTGACTTTC. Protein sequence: CASRRIGANVLTF. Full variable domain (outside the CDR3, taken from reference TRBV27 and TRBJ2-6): EAQVTQNPRYLITVTGKKLTVTCSQNMNHEYMSWYRQDPGLGLRQIYYSMNVEVTDKGDVPEGYKVSRKEKRNFPLILESPSPNQTSLYFCASRRIGANVLTFGAGSRLTVL.

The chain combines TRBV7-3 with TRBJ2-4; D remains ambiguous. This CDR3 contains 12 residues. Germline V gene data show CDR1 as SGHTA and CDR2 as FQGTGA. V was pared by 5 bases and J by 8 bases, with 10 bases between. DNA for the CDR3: TGTGCCAGCAGCCCAAATGGAGACATTCAGTACTTC. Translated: CASSPNGDIQYF.